This TCR beta chain was captured in a study of response to subunit inactivated influenza vaccine. Broader study findings: Researchers suggested that each seasonal influenza vaccination recruits few new T cells.

This clonotype was recorded many times. Its specificity is not known. From the RT-PCR reads, TCRdb called clonotypes with MiXCR, one entry per CDR3 protein. The sample yields 500,000 to 600,000 distinct CDR3 sequences, 12% seen once. The CDR3 contains 13 residues. Germline CDR1 SGHRS, CDR2 YFSETQ. Germline trimming cut 4 bases from V and 9 bases from J; bases unmatched to any gene: 6. The sequencing here drew on PBMCs from blood, taken on the day of vaccination. The clonotype originates from a man in his fifties who received an inactivated influenza vaccine. The chain carries TRBV5-1 and TRBJ2-1; 8 nucleotides match TRBD1. In nucleotides, the CDR3 is TGCGCCAGCAGCGGCGGGACAGGTTTTGAGCAGTTCTTC. Its protein is CASSGGTGFEQFF. Full variable domain (remainder filled in from reference TRBV5-1 and TRBJ2-1): KAGVTQTPRYLIKTRGQQVTLSCSPISGHRSVSWYQQTPGQGLQFLFEYFSETQRNKGNFPGRFSGRQFSNSRSEMNVSTLELGDSALYLCASSGGTGFEQFFGPGTRLTVL.